This TCR beta chain comes out of a study of radiation and T cells in renal cell carcinoma. CDR3 length: 15 amino acids. The J segment lost 4 bases and the V segment lost 5 bases, leaving 9 bases of the junction unmatched. The V gene's germline CDR1 is LNHDA and CDR2 SQIVND (reference sequence). Time point noted: blood 4 weeks post-SBRT, at nephrectomy. Treatment indicated: 15 Gy SBRT to primary tumor, nephrectomy 4 weeks later. Nephrectomy followed 15 Gy stereotactic body radiation by 4 weeks. Some clones are missing from TCRdb's copy, which holds only in-frame ones; the method was immunoSEQ multiplex PCR. This table holds some 100,000 clones, more than 65% found once.

The chain recombines TRBV19 with TRBJ2-7; 9 bases fit TRBD2. The receptor was isolated from a man aged 60 to 75 with renal cell carcinoma. The material was blood, obtained from a patient whose treatment included radiotherapy and nephrectomy. The CDR3 loop reads CASSPVAGGRYEQYF. The CDR3 DNA follows: TGTGCCAGTAGTCCCGTCGCGGGAGGGAGATACGAGCAGTACTTC.